This T cell receptor beta chain came from a study of blood T cell repertoires in COVID-19. Profiled with immunoSEQ multiplex PCR; TCRdb holds only in-frame clones, not every one. This sample carries roughly 150,000 clones, 83% of them seen once, and the ten largest clones take roughly a fifth. CDR1 and CDR2 from the germline V gene are KGHSH and LQKENI. The CDR3 totals 14 residues. J gave up 7 bases and V 4 bases, and 4 bases lay outside the gene matches. The chain links TRBV18 to TRBJ1-6, with 7 positions matching TRBD1. The TCR sequence derives from a woman between 65 and 79 years old who had recovered from COVID-19. The sample comprised peripheral blood. The CDR3 protein is CASSRDRENSPLHF. CDR3 coding DNA: TGTGCCAGCTCACGAGACAGGGAAAATTCACCCCTCCACTTT.